Shown below are 19 T cell receptor beta chains from a single sample sequenced in a study of cytotoxic CD8 clonotypes in ibrutinib-treated CLL. Sequencing was performed with immunoSEQ multiplex PCR; in TCRdb, only in-frame clones are kept and a portion is missing. The repertoire holds 150,000 to 250,000 clones, with approximately 68% as singletons. This material consisted of PBMCs, taken after 24 months of ibrutinib treatment. The receptors here all came from a human donor with chronic lymphocytic leukemia.

The chain carries TRBV27 and TRBJ2-5, with 8 positions matching TRBD1. This CDR3 comprises 15 residues. The germline V gene encodes CDR1 MNHEY and CDR2 SMNVEV (reference sequence). Trimming cost V 6 bases and J 4 bases; bases outside gene matches: 10. In DNA form, the CDR3 reads TGTGCCAGCAGAACGGACAGGGCTGGGGCAGAGACCCAGTACTTC. It specifies CASRTDRAGAETQYF.

The chain joins TRBV5-1 to TRBJ2-7; 7 bases line up with TRBD1. Germline loops: CDR1 SGHRS, CDR2 YFSETQ. V shed 5 bases, J shed 7 bases, and the junction held 12 bases outside the gene matches. The CDR3 spans 14 residues. CDR3 region: CASREGDSLGEQYF. CDR3 in DNA: TGCGCCAGCAGGGAAGGGGACAGCCTCGGGGAGCAGTACTTC.

The CDR3 DNA reads as TGTGCCTGGAGTGTGAGGGTAATGAGCACTGAAGCTTTCTTT. As protein: CAWSVRVMSTEAFF. The chain has TRBV30 and TRBJ1-1; D uncertain. Trimming cost V 0 bases and J 4 bases, with 12 bases left between them. This CDR3 contains 14 residues. Per the germline V gene, CDR1 is GTSNPN and CDR2 is SVGIG (reference sequence).

Written as DNA, the CDR3 is TGTGCCAGCAGAAAACCCGGGGCCAACGTCCTGACTTTC. This encodes CASRKPGANVLTF. This sequence joins TRBV28 and TRBJ2-6; no clear D gene. Germline V gene data show CDR1 as MDHEN and CDR2 as SYDVKM. The V gene lost 6 bases and the J gene lost 4 bases, with 7 bases spanning the gap. CDR3 length equals 13 residues.

V usage is TRBV5-1 and J usage is TRBJ2-3; D tentatively fits TRBD1 or TRBD2 (6 bases each). Trimming shortened V by 7 bases and J by 0 bases, and 15 bases separated the two germline ends. The CDR3 has 15 residues. Germline loops: CDR1 SGHRS, CDR2 YFSETQ. The CDR3 DNA reads TGCGCCAGCCATTGGCCGGGGGCTAGCACAGATACGCAGTATTTT. This codes for CASHWPGASTDTQYF.

The chain combines TRBV28 with TRBJ1-1; D might be TRBD1 (5 bases). Per germline, CDR1 MDHEN and CDR2 SYDVKM. V was clipped by 5 bases and J by 5 bases, with 15 bases between them. The CDR3 loop spans 14 amino acids. CDR3 coding DNA: TGTGCCAGCAGTAAGCTACTCGGGGGGACTGAAGCTTTCTTT. The encoded protein is CASSKLLGGTEAFF.

V usage is TRBV11-2 and J usage is TRBJ1-2, with TRBD1 matching over 9 bases. The CDR3 has 13 residues. Germline lookup yields CDR1 SGHAT and CDR2 FQNNGV. The J segment lost 5 bases and the V segment lost 3 bases, leaving 1 base of the junction unmatched. CDR3 region: CASSLTGGYGYTF. The CDR3 DNA reads as TGTGCCAGCAGCTTGACAGGGGGATATGGCTACACCTTC.

The J gene is TRBJ2-3, the V gene TRBV7-6; 14 nucleotides align to TRBD2. V lost 2 bases to trimming and J lost 10 bases; unmatched junction nucleotides: 8. Germline values: CDR1 SGHVS, CDR2 FNYEAQ. The CDR3 runs 16 residues. This CDR3 reads CASSLSPPGLAGAQYF. CDR3 DNA: TGTGCCAGCAGCTTAAGCCCTCCGGGACTAGCGGGAGCGCAGTATTTT.

The sample holds a few counts of this clone. V and J are TRBV19 and TRBJ1-5; D gene ambiguous. CDR1 is LNHDA, CDR2 SQIVND, per germline (reference sequence). V lost 5 bases, J lost 5 bases, and 10 bases lay in between. This CDR3 contains 13 residues. CDR3 residues: CASSPRVYQPQHF. CDR3 nucleotide sequence: TGTGCCAGTAGTCCCCGGGTTTATCAGCCCCAGCATTTT.

The table lists this clone with a few counts. The chain is built from TRBV7-9 and TRBJ2-7; either TRBD1 or TRBD2 may supply D (5 bases each). CDR3 length equals 15 residues. V lost 5 bases to trimming and J lost 0 bases, with 14 bases between them. CDR1 and CDR2 (germline): SEHNR, FQNEAQ (reference sequence). CDR3 coding DNA: TGTGCCAGCAGCCCTGGGACCCCAAGCTCCTACGAGCAGTACTTC. Translating gives CASSPGTPSSYEQYF.

This clone was detected only a few times. The rearrangement links TRBV5-1 to TRBJ2-5, with unresolved D. Germline V gene data show CDR1 as SGHRS and CDR2 as YFSETQ. Trimming removed 7 bases from V and 2 bases from J, with 12 bases in between. The CDR3 spans 13 residues. DNA for the CDR3: TGCGCCAGCCGCCGGGTAAATCAAGAGACCCAGTACTTC. Residues: CASRRVNQETQYF. Full variable domain (missing parts from reference TRBV5-1 and TRBJ2-5): KAGVTQTPRYLIKTRGQQVTLSCSPISGHRSVSWYQQTPGQGLQFLFEYFSETQRNKGNFPGRFSGRQFSNSRSEMNVSTLELGDSALYLCASRRVNQETQYFGPGTRLLVL.

This sequence joins TRBV4-3 and TRBJ2-1, with unresolved D. V was clipped by 1 base and J by 3 bases, with 7 bases between them. Germline loops: CDR1 LGHNA, CDR2 YSLEER. CDR3 length: 14 residues. CDR3 DNA: TGCGCCAGCAGCCAAGGGGTATACTACAATGAGCAGTTCTTC. It encodes CASSQGVYYNEQFF.

The rearrangement joins TRBV21-1 to TRBJ2-1; TRBD1 is the table's D call and was not checked against the DNA. TRBV21-1 represents a pseudogene. This CDR3 has 17 amino acids. CDR3 DNA sequence: TGTGCCAGCACCACAAATCTAGGGACAGGGGCTTTCCATGAGCAGTTCTTC. Translation gives CASTTNLGTGAFHEQFF.

This chain joins TRBV2 and TRBJ2-1; 8 bases are shared with TRBD2. Germline CDR1 is SNHLY and CDR2 is FYNNEI. This CDR3 comprises 15 residues. Trimming at V came to 5 bases and at J to 4 bases, leaving 7 bases not matched to a gene. CDR3 bases: TGTGCCAGCAGTCTATGGACTAGCAGTTACAATGAGCAGTTCTTC. Its protein product is CASSLWTSSYNEQFF. Full variable domain (missing parts from reference TRBV2 and TRBJ2-1): EPEVTQTPSHQVTQMGQEVILRCVPISNHLYFYWYRQILGQKVEFLVSFYNNEISEKSEIFDDQFSVERPDGSNFTLKIRSTKLEDSAMYFCASSLWTSSYNEQFFGPGTRLTVL.

The J gene is TRBJ2-5, the V gene TRBV30, with 9 bases fitting TRBD1. V gave up 2 bases and J gave up 7 bases; unmatched junction bases: 11. The CDR3 has 15 amino acids. The germline V gene encodes CDR1 GTSNPN and CDR2 SVGIG (reference sequence). The CDR3: CAWSPSSGTGMTQYF. For the CDR3, the DNA is TGTGCCTGGAGTCCAAGCTCCGGGACAGGGATGACCCAGTACTTC.

V usage is TRBV6-6 and J usage is TRBJ2-3; D gene unclear. The CDR3 extends over 12 amino acids. The germline V gene has CDR1 MNHNY and CDR2 SVGAGI (reference sequence). V was cut by 0 bases and J by 4 bases, with 2 bases left in between. CDR3 DNA sequence: TGTGCCAGCAGTTACTCCTCAGATACGCAGTATTTT. It yields the protein CASSYSSDTQYF.

The chain couples TRBV7-8 to TRBJ1-4; D gene uncertain. Germline CDR1 reads SGHVS; CDR2 reads FQNEAQ. Between the trimmed V and J ends, which lost 4 bases and 8 bases, there was a span of 8 bases. The CDR3 is 12 residues long. CDR3 region: CASSSLGEKLFF. The DNA for the CDR3 is TGTGCCAGCAGCTCCTTAGGGGAAAAACTGTTTTTT.

This clone has more than one count but fewer than ten. This chain uses TRBV12-5 with TRBJ1-1; D is uncertain. Germline CDR1 reads LGHNT; CDR2 reads FRNRAP. Trimming shortened V by 6 bases and J by 4 bases, and 9 bases separated the two germline ends. The CDR3 is 12 amino acids. CDR3 protein: CASGRESTEAFF. Written as DNA, the CDR3 is TGTGCTAGTGGCCGGGAGAGCACTGAAGCTTTCTTT.

The chain has TRBV6-5 and TRBJ1-3; a possible D gene is TRBD1 (5 bases). V was clipped by 5 bases and J by 10 bases, with 12 bases between them. The CDR3 covers 12 residues. CDR1 is MNHEY and CDR2 is SVGAGI in the germline V gene. The CDR3 nucleotides are TGTGCCAGCAGTGACACAGGCGTAACCATATATTTT. It yields the protein CASSDTGVTIYF.